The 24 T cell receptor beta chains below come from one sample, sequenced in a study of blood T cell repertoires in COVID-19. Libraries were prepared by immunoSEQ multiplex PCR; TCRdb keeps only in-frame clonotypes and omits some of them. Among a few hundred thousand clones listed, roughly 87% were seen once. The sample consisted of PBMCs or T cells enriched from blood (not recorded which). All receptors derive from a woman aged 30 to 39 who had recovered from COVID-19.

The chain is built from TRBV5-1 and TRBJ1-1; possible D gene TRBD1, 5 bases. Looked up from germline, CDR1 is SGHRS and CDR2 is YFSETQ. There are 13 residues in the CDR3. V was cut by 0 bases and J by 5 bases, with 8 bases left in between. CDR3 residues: CASSLAGLTEAFF. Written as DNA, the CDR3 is TGCGCCAGCAGCTTGGCAGGGTTGACTGAAGCTTTCTTT.

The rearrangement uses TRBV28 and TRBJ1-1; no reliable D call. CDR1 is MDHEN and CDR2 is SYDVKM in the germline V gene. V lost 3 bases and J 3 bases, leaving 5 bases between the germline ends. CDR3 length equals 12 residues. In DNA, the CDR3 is TGTGCCAGCAGTTTCGGTGACACTGAAGCTTTCTTT. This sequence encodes CASSFGDTEAFF.

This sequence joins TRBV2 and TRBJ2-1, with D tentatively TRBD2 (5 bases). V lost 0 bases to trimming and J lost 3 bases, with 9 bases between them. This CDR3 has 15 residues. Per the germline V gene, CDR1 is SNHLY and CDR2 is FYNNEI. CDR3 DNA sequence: TGTGCCAGCAGTGAAGCGGGAGAGCTCTACAATGAGCAGTTCTTC. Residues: CASSEAGELYNEQFF.

The CDR3 nucleotides are TGTGCCAGCAGCTTCAGGAGGGAACAAGAGACCCAGTACTTC. Translated: CASSFRREQETQYF. V is TRBV3-1 (or the pseudogene TRBV3-2) and J is TRBJ2-5, with a weak D call TRBD2 (6 bases). V was cut by 5 bases and J by 2 bases, with 12 bases left in between. The length of the CDR3 is 14 residues. Germline values: CDR1 LGHDT, CDR2 YNNKEL (reference sequence).

This CDR3 is CASTRGTSPYNEQFF. In DNA form, the CDR3 reads TGCGCCAGCACCCGAGGGACTAGCCCGTACAATGAGCAGTTCTTC. The chain employs TRBV5-1 and TRBJ2-1; 9 nucleotides match TRBD2. With 6 bases clipped from V and 4 bases from J, the junction kept 8 bases outside the gene matches. In germline, CDR1 is SGHRS, CDR2 YFSETQ. This CDR3 region has 15 residues.

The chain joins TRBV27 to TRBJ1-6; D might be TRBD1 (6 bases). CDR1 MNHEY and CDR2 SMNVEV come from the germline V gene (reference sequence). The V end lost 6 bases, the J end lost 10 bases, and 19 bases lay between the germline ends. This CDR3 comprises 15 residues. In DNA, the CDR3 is TGTGCCAGCAGCTCGGACTTACAGGGTAGGTCACCCCTCCACTTT. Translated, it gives CASSSDLQGRSPLHF.

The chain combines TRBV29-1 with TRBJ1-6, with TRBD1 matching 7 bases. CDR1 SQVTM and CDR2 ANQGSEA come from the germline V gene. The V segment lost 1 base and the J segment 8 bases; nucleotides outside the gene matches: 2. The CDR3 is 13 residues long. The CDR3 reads CSVEVDRYSPLHF. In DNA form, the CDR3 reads TGCAGCGTTGAAGTGGACAGGTATTCACCCCTCCACTTT.

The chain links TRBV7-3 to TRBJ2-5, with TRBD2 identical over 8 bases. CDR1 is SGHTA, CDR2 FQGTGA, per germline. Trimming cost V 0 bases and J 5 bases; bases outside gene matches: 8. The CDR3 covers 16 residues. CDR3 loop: CASSLTGAGAGETQYF. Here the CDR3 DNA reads TGTGCCAGCAGCTTAACCGGAGCGGGGGCGGGGGAGACCCAGTACTTC.

The CDR3 here is CASSQTWAGNQPQHF. The CDR3 bases are TGTGCCAGCAGCCAAACCTGGGCAGGGAATCAGCCCCAGCATTTT. The J gene is TRBJ1-5, the V gene TRBV3-1 (or the pseudogene TRBV3-2); weak D call: TRBD1 (5 bases). V was shortened by 2 bases and J by 4 bases, with 12 bases between the two germline ends. The CDR3 has 15 amino acids. CDR1 is LGHDT and CDR2 is YNNKEL in the germline V gene (reference sequence).

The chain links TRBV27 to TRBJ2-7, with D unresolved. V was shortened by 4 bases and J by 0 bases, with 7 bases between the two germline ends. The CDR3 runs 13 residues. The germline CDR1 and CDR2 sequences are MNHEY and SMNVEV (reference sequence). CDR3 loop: CASSSYSSYEQYF. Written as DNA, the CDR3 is TGTGCCAGCAGTTCCTACAGCTCCTACGAGCAGTACTTC.

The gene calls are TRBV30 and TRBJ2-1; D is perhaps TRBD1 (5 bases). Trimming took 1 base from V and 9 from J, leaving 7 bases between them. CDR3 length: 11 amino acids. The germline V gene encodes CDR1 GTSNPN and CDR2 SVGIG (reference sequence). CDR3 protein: CAWSGGGEQFF. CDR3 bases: TGTGCCTGGAGTGGGGGCGGTGAGCAGTTCTTC.

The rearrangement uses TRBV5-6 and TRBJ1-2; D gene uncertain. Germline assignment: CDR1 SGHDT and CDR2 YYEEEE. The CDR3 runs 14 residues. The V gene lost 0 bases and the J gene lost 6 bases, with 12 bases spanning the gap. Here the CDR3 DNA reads TGTGCCAGCAGCTTGGCCGGGGTGGGTAATGGCTACACCTTC. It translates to CASSLAGVGNGYTF.

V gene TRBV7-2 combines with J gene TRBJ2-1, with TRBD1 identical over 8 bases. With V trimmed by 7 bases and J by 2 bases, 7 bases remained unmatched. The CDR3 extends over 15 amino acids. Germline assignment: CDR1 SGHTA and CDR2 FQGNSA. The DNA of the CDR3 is TGTGCCAGCAACACCGACAGGGGAACCTACAATGAGCAGTTCTTC. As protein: CASNTDRGTYNEQFF. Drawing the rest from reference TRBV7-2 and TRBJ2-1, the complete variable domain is GAGVSQSPSNKVTEKGKDVELRCDPISGHTALYWYRQSLGQGLEFLIYFQGNSAPDKSGLPSDRFSAERTGGSVSTLTIQRTQQEDSAVYLCASNTDRGTYNEQFFGPGTRLTVL.

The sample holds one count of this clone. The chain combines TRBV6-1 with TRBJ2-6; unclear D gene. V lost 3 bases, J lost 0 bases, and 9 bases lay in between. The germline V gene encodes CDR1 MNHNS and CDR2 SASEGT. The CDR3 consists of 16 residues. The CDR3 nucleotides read TGTGCCAGCAGTGAGACTGCCAACTCTGGGGCCAACGTCCTGACTTTC. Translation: CASSETANSGANVLTF.

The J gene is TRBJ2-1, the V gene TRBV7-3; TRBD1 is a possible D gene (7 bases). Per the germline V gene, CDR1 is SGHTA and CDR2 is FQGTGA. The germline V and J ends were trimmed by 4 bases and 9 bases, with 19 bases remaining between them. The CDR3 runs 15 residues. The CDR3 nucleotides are TGTGCCAGCAGCTCCCAGGGGGGTCAGGGAGGTGAGCAGTTCTTC. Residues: CASSSQGGQGGEQFF.

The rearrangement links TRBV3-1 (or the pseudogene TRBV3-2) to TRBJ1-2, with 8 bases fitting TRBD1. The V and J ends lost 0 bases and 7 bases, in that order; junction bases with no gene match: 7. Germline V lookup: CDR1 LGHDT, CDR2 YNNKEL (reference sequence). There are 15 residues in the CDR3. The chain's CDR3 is CASSQDLTGVGGYTF. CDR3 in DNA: TGTGCCAGCAGCCAAGACTTGACAGGGGTAGGTGGCTACACCTTC.

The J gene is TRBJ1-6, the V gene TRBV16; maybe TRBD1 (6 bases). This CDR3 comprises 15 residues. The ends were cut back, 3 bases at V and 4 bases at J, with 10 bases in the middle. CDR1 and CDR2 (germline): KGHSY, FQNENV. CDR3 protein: CASSQNQGYNSPLHF. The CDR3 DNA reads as TGTGCCAGCAGCCAGAACCAGGGGTATAATTCACCCCTCCACTTT.

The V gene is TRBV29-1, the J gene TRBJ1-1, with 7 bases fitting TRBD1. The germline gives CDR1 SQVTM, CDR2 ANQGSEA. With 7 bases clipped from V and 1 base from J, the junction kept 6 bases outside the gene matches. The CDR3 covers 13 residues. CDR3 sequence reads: CSGVRGTNTEAFF. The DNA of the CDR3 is TGCAGCGGGGTCAGGGGGACGAACACTGAAGCTTTCTTT.

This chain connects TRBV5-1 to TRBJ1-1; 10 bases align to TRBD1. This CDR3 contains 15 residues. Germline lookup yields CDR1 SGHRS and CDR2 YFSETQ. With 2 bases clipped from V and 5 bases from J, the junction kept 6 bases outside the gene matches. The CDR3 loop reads CASSFAGQGFTEAFF. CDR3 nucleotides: TGCGCCAGCAGCTTCGCGGGACAGGGGTTTACTGAAGCTTTCTTT.

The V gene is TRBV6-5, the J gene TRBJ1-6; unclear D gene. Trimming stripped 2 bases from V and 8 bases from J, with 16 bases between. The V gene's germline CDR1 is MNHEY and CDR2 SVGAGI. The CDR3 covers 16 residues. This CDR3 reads CASSYASGVRDSPLHF. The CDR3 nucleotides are TGTGCCAGCAGTTACGCCTCGGGAGTAAGGGATTCACCCCTCCACTTT.

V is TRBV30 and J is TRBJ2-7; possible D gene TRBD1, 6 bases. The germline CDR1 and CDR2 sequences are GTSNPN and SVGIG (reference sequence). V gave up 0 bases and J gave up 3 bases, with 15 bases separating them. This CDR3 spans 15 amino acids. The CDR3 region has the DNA TGTGCCTGGAGTGTCCAAGGGACATTAGTCTACGAGCAGTACTTC. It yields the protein CAWSVQGTLVYEQYF.

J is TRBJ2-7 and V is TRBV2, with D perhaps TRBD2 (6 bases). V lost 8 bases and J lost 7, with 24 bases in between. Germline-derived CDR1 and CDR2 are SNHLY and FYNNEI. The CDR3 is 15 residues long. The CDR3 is CASGGNSGGVDEQYF. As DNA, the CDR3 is TGTGCCAGCGGAGGGAATAGCGGAGGAGTGGATGAGCAGTACTTC.

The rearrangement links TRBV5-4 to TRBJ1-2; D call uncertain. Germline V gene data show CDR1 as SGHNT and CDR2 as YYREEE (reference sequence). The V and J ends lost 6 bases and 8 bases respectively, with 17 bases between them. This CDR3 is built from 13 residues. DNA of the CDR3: TGTGCCAGCACCCCTGCAGGCGCGGGGGGCTACACCTTC. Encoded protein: CASTPAGAGGYTF.

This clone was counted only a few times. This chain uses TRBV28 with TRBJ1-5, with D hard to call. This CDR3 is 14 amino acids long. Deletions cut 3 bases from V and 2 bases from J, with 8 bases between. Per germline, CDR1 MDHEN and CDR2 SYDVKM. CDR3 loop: CASSFGQGNQPQHF. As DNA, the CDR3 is TGTGCCAGCAGTTTCGGTCAGGGCAATCAGCCCCAGCATTTT.